This passage covers 13 T cell receptor beta chains from one sample sequenced in a study of CXCR3-negative and CXCR3-positive naive CD8 T cells. 5' RACE with UMI labels generated the TRB cDNA libraries. TCRdb reworked the 5' RACE reads into one entry per CDR3 protein, no DNA. The sample holds fewer than 90,000 distinct CDR3 sequences. Sequenced: naive CXCR3- CD8+ T cells from blood. Indicated subset: CD45RO-CCR7+CD27+CD95- naive CD8+ T cells lacking CXCR3 (TNR3-). Receptors originate from a human donor in good health. Some clones in this sample may be carry-over from other donors' samples.

V is TRBV6-2 or TRBV6-3 and J is TRBJ2-1; there is no DNA to check the TCRdb D call of TRBD2. Germline V gene lookup returns CDR1 MNHEY and CDR2 SVGEGT. The CDR3 totals 16 residues. The chain's CDR3 is CASSYSLSGGYNEQFF.

V usage is TRBV5-1 and J usage is TRBJ2-7; the TCRdb call, TRBD1, lacks DNA for checking. Germline-derived CDR1 and CDR2 are SGHRS and YFSETQ. The CDR3 sequence is 16 residues long. CDR3 region: CASSEGQGLGVYEQYF.

This chain links TRBV29-1 with TRBJ2-1. In germline, CDR1 is SQVTM, CDR2 ANQGSEA. The CDR3 loop spans 14 amino acids. The CDR3 loop reads CSVEWTVVYNEQFF.

The gene calls are TRBV5-1 and TRBJ1-1; TCRdb picks TRBD1, but there is no DNA to check that call. CDR1 and CDR2 (germline): SGHRS, YFSETQ. The CDR3 extends over 17 amino acids. The CDR3: CASSLDTDSYMNTEAFF.

The chain links TRBV29-1 to TRBJ2-1; the TCRdb call, TRBD2, lacks DNA for checking. The germline V gene has CDR1 SQVTM and CDR2 ANQGSEA. This CDR3 has 15 residues. The CDR3 sequence is CSVPLTSGTYNEQFF.

The chain recombines TRBV7-9 with TRBJ1-1; the TRBD1 assignment by TCRdb is unverifiable without DNA. This CDR3 has 15 amino acids. From germline, CDR1 is SEHNR and CDR2 FQNEAQ (reference sequence). The CDR3 reads CASSFGRATDTEAFF.

The chain has TRBV6-2 or TRBV6-3 and TRBJ2-7. Germline CDR1 and CDR2: MNHEY and SVGEGT. The CDR3 spans 15 residues. CDR3 sequence reads: CASSYSGSAAAEQYF.

The CDR3: CASSLHPDTYNEQFF. The rearrangement links TRBV5-6 to TRBJ2-1. CDR1 is SGHDT and CDR2 is YYEEEE in the germline V gene. The CDR3 runs to 15 residues.

CDR3: CASSPGLAGVQSYEQYF. This sequence joins TRBV6-5 and TRBJ2-7; TCRdb names TRBD2, which stays unverified in the absence of DNA. Per germline, CDR1 MNHEY and CDR2 SVGAGI. The CDR3 consists of 17 residues.

The chain has TRBV5-6 and TRBJ2-7. Germline V gene sequence: CDR1 SGHDT, CDR2 YYEEEE. The CDR3 is made up of 14 amino acids. CDR3 residues: CASSMGGSSYEQYF. Together with reference TRBV5-6 and TRBJ2-7, the CDR3 gives the full variable domain: DAGVTQSPTHLIKTRGQQVTLRCSPKSGHDTVSWYQQALGQGPQFIFQYYEEEERQRGNFPDRFSGHQFPNYSSELNVNALLLGDSALYLCASSMGGSSYEQYFGPGTRLTVT.

The chain joins TRBV28 to TRBJ2-7; with no DNA, the TCRdb D assignment of TRBD2 cannot be verified. The CDR3 totals 14 residues. Germline-derived CDR1 and CDR2 are MDHEN and SYDVKM. This chain's CDR3 is CASSPPPRRAEQYF.

The chain carries TRBV6-2 or TRBV6-3 and TRBJ2-1; TCRdb returns TRBD2, unconfirmable since there is no DNA. The germline V gene has CDR1 MNHEY and CDR2 SVGEGT. This CDR3 has 20 amino acids. CDR3 residues: CASSPTRLAGAVLTYNEQFF.

The chain links TRBV20-1 to TRBJ2-5; the TRBD1 assignment by TCRdb is unverifiable without DNA. The CDR3 totals 13 residues. Germline assignment: CDR1 DFQATT and CDR2 SNEGSKA (reference sequence). CDR3 loop: CSALDRGQETQYF.